Listed here is a single TCR beta chain. Its cognate antigen is unknown. Libraries were made from TCR beta cDNA, and they carried unique molecular identifiers. TCRdb ran MiXCR on the PCR reads and lists one entry per CDR3 protein. The sample lists hundreds of thousands of distinct CDR3 sequences; less than 45% were seen once. The data were obtained in a study of post-analysis software for immune sequencing data. Study-wide results and limits: TRBV segments more frequent in patients than in controls numbered a few and included TRBV5-6, TRBV5-1 and TRBV20-1.

V was clipped by 4 bases and J by 2 bases; unmatched bases: 9. CDR1 is SGHRS, CDR2 YFSETQ, per germline. CDR3 length equals 19 residues. This rearrangement joins TRBV5-1 to TRBJ2-1; 16 bases line up with TRBD2. The sequenced sample was blood. This receptor was obtained from a girl between 5 and 17 years old with multiple sclerosis. The CDR3 region has the DNA TGCGCCAGCAGCCGTGGGGGACTAGCGGGAGGGTACACCTACAATGAGCAGTTCTTC. Amino acids: CASSRGGLAGGYTYNEQFF.